Detailed here is one T cell receptor beta chain. Its antigen specificity is not known. Per-nucleotide qualities are absent, and no much larger clonotype sits a single base away. The library was produced with the immunoSEQ multiplex PCR assay. The clones in this table, taken by TCRdb from immuneACCESS, are in-frame only. Not every clone is retained; where verified, under half of the shortfall comes from an unresolved V gene, and the cause of the rest is unknown. The sample contains over a thousand clones, 75% to 85% of them found a single time. The ten largest clonotypes hold 11% to 15% of the sample. The record originates from a study of chemoradiotherapy in HPV16-positive cancers (dated by TCRdb to between 2020 and 2023). About the investigation overall: Using functional T-cell assays on cells from two HPV16-positive patients, the researchers defined candidate HPV-specific T-cell clones and common TCR motifs. The study asked whether T-cell immunity against the HPV oncoproteins E6 and E7 changes during chemoradiotherapy and whether it affects survival. The candidate HPV-specific TCRs and motifs were subsequently tracked in TCR repertoires obtained from approximately 86 patients with HPV-related cancers. The research as a whole found: In HPV16-positive patients, expansion of HPV-responsive T cells during chemoradiotherapy was found to be associated with improved recurrence-free survival. The survival association was reported for HPV16-positive patients, and the functional definition of HPV-specific T cells was derived from only a couple of HPV16-positive patients. Expansion of candidate HPV-specific clones and E7-related TCR motifs was observed in the tumor microenvironment during treatment, whereas no such expansion was observed for non-HPV-specific T cells.

The CDR3 spans 16 residues, from the cysteine through the phenylalanine. The retained sequence is limited to the CDR3, 48 bases, with the frame set at the first base. Taken from the germline V gene (reference sequence), the CDR1 and CDR2 loops are SGHAT and FQDESV. Here V drops 6 bases and J drops 3 bases, and the junction holds 14 bases not matched to any gene. Repertoires were sampled repeatedly over the course of chemoradiotherapy so that clonal expansion in the tumor microenvironment could be followed. Sequencing used tumor tissue, obtained from a patient who underwent chemoradiotherapy. This clonotype was sampled from a human donor with HPV-associated anogenital cancer. The sequence is built from TRBV11-1 and TRBJ2-7; the junction holds 7 bases that match TRBD1. The nucleotide sequence reads as follows: TGTGCCAGCAGGGACATTTCGAGGGGGCGATTCTACGAGCAGTACTTC. This codes for CASRDISRGRFYEQYF.